A single sample is the source of the 24 T cell receptor beta chains below, sequenced in a study of response to subunit inactivated influenza vaccine. TCRdb redid the calling of the RT-PCR reads with MiXCR, one entry per CDR3 protein. The repertoire has about 540,000 distinct CDR3 sequences, approximately 20% of them found once; the top ten carry roughly 2.8%. These data were also reused for a study on T cells expressing NK-cell markers. This second study says: For TCR beta, cDNA was produced by 5'RACE template switching with UMIs.

The input for sequencing was CD4+ T cells sorted from PBMCs, taken approximately 13 days after vaccination. The receptors shown here come from a man aged 50-60 years who received an inactivated influenza vaccine.

J is TRBJ2-7 and V is TRBV6-2 or TRBV6-3; D remains unclear. There are 13 residues in the CDR3. CDR1 and CDR2 from the germline V gene are MNHEY and SVGEGT. The ends were cut back, 4 bases at V and 6 bases at J, with 13 bases in the middle. The CDR3 region has the DNA TGTGCCAGCAGTTCCACGTCCCCCCTCGAGCAGTACTTC. Protein sequence: CASSSTSPLEQYF.

The chain combines TRBV30 with TRBJ1-2, with 10 bases identical to TRBD1. Trimming cost V 4 bases and J 4 bases; bases outside gene matches: 9. Germline V lookup: CDR1 GTSNPN, CDR2 SVGIG (reference sequence). CDR3 length: 15 residues. The CDR3 reads CAWKKGTGVGYGYTF. The DNA of the CDR3 is TGTGCCTGGAAAAAAGGGACAGGGGTAGGCTATGGCTACACCTTC.

This clonotype appeared a few times. The chain joins TRBV6-1 to TRBJ1-2; 10 bases map to TRBD1. The CDR3 runs to 15 residues. From germline, CDR1 is MNHNS and CDR2 SASEGT. Trimming took 2 bases from V and 4 from J; bases not matched to a gene: 4. This CDR3 is CASSEMGQGTYGYTF. The CDR3 DNA reads TGTGCCAGCAGTGAAATGGGACAGGGGACCTATGGCTACACCTTC.

The table lists this clonotype with a few counts. The chain links TRBV9 to TRBJ2-3; maybe TRBD2 (6 bases). The V gene's germline CDR1 is SGDLS and CDR2 YYNGEE. This CDR3 comprises 15 residues. V was pared by 2 bases and J by 5 bases, with 15 bases between. In nucleotides, the CDR3 is TGTGCCAGCAGCGTTACCGGGGGATCTGTAGATACGCAGTATTTT. It is translated as CASSVTGGSVDTQYF.

V usage is TRBV7-2 and J usage is TRBJ1-4; D uncertain. Trimming removed 3 bases at V and 11 bases at J, with 16 bases between. The CDR3 length is 14 residues. Germline CDR1 is SGHTA and CDR2 is FQGNSA. The CDR3 DNA sequence: TGTGCCAGCAGCTTCTCGCCGGGAAACCCTAAACTGTTTTTT. Protein product: CASSFSPGNPKLFF.

The chain uses TRBV3-1 and TRBJ2-5, with TRBD2 matching over 7 bases. The CDR3 covers 15 residues. Germline V CDR1 and CDR2: LGHDT, YNNKEL (reference sequence). J was trimmed by 2 bases and V by 2 bases; bases with no gene match: 5. CDR3 in DNA: TGTGCCAGCAGCCAAAACCCGGGGGGTCAAGAGACCCAGTACTTC. It is translated as CASSQNPGGQETQYF.

There are a few counts of this clonotype. The chain links TRBV7-9 to TRBJ1-1, with 8 bases fitting TRBD1. CDR1 is SEHNR and CDR2 is FQNEAQ in the germline V gene (reference sequence). J gave up 1 base and V 5 bases, and 9 bases lay outside the gene matches. This CDR3 is 16 amino acids long. This CDR3 is CASSASQGVKNTEAFF. The CDR3 DNA follows: TGTGCCAGCAGCGCATCACAGGGGGTGAAGAACACTGAAGCTTTCTTT.

This clonotype turned up a few times. J is TRBJ1-4 and V is TRBV11-2, with 10 positions matching TRBD1. The CDR3 loop spans 15 amino acids. Germline values: CDR1 SGHAT, CDR2 FQNNGV. Losses at the gene ends were 3 bases for V and 8 bases for J; bases not matched to a gene: 6. The CDR3 DNA reads as TGTGCCAGCAGCTTGGGACAGGGGTTCGGGGAAAAACTGTTTTTT. Translation: CASSLGQGFGEKLFF.

This clonotype was seen repeatedly, ten times or more. The chain couples TRBV5-6 to TRBJ2-3; no clear D. V was trimmed by 0 bases and J by 6 bases, leaving 17 bases between them. This CDR3 spans 16 amino acids. Germline lookup yields CDR1 SGHDT and CDR2 YYEEEE. The CDR3: CASSLVSRVGWDTQYF. The CDR3 bases are TGTGCCAGCAGCTTGGTTAGTAGGGTCGGCTGGGATACGCAGTATTTT.

As concerns this clonotype: It may be a read error: a sequence one base away is much more abundant. The V call is TRBV27, the J call TRBJ2-1; possible D gene TRBD2, 6 bases. The CDR3 totals 14 residues. Germline V gene lookup returns CDR1 MNHEY and CDR2 SMNVEV (reference sequence). CDR3 DNA: TGTGTCAGCAGGACTATCAGGAGGGGTATTGAGCAGTTCTTC. Translated, it gives CVSRTIRRGIEQFF.

A few counts support this clonotype. The rearrangement uses TRBV7-9 and TRBJ2-5; perhaps TRBD1 as D (5 bases). V lost 1 base and J 5 bases, leaving 14 bases between the germline ends. From germline, CDR1 is SEHNR and CDR2 FQNEAQ (reference sequence). This CDR3 has 15 residues. The CDR3 bases are TGTGCCAGCAGCTTAGGCAGGGCCCTTGAGGAGACCCAGTACTTC. This translates into CASSLGRALEETQYF.

This clonotype occurred a few times. The chain is built from TRBV12-3 or TRBV12-4 and TRBJ2-1; the match to TRBD1 covers 11 bases. V was clipped by 7 bases and J by 4 bases; unmatched bases: 6. CDR3 length: 15 residues. CDR3: CASIAGQGAYNEQFF. The CDR3 DNA reads TGTGCCAGCATCGCCGGACAGGGGGCTTACAATGAGCAGTTCTTC.

This clonotype was seen ten or more times. This rearrangement joins TRBV18 to TRBJ1-1; D uncertain. Germline loops: CDR1 KGHSH, CDR2 LQKENI. V dropped 3 bases and J dropped 3 bases, with 8 bases sitting between them. CDR3 length: 13 amino acids. This CDR3 is CASSPFGDTEAFF. The CDR3 nucleotides read TGTGCCAGCTCACCCTTCGGGGACACTGAAGCTTTCTTT. Full variable domain (remainder filled in from reference TRBV18 and TRBJ1-1): NAGVMQNPRHLVRRRGQEARLRCSPMKGHSHVYWYRQLPEEGLKFMVYLQKENIIDESGMPKERFSAEFPKEGPSILRIQQVVRGDSAAYFCASSPFGDTEAFFGQGTRLTVV.

In nucleotides, the CDR3 is TGTGCCTGGAGCCCTTACGACAGGGGAACTTCACCCCTCCACTTT. The encoded protein is CAWSPYDRGTSPLHF. The V call is TRBV30, the J call TRBJ1-6, with 8 positions matching TRBD1. This CDR3 region has 15 residues. Per the germline V gene, CDR1 is GTSNPN and CDR2 is SVGIG (reference sequence). V gave up 3 bases and J gave up 9 bases; unmatched junction bases: 10.

The rearrangement joins TRBV7-2 to TRBJ2-5, with D maybe TRBD2 (5 bases). Germline V gives CDR1 SGHTA, CDR2 FQGNSA. CDR3 length: 14 residues. V was trimmed by 2 bases and J by 7 bases, leaving 14 bases between them. CDR3 sequence reads: CASSLSGGSGTQYF. The CDR3 DNA is TGTGCCAGCAGCTTATCAGGCGGGTCCGGGACCCAGTACTTC.

The chain combines TRBV6-2 or TRBV6-3 with TRBJ2-1; 7 bases align to TRBD2. J was trimmed by 0 bases and V by 6 bases; bases with no gene match: 8. Germline CDR1 and CDR2: MNHEY and SVGEGT. This CDR3 is built from 16 residues. DNA for the CDR3: TGTGCCAGCAGCCCCACTAGCGCTAGCTCCTACAATGAGCAGTTCTTC. Translating it yields CASSPTSASSYNEQFF.

This clonotype has just a few counts. The genes are TRBV29-1 and TRBJ2-3; 8 positions agree with TRBD2. Germline V gene data show CDR1 as SQVTM and CDR2 as ANQGSEA. There are 17 residues in the CDR3. Trimming cost V 4 bases and J 0 bases; bases outside gene matches: 12. The DNA for the CDR3 is TGCAGCGTTGGGGCCGGGACTAGGTGGGCTAGCACAGATACGCAGTATTTT. Its translation: CSVGAGTRWASTDTQYF.

As for this clonotype: The junction departs from the called germline gene at one end, perhaps through a read error. This chain joins TRBV20-1 and TRBJ1-2; TRBD1 matches 7 bases. Germline CDR1 DFQATT, CDR2 SNEGSKA (reference sequence). This CDR3 is built from 14 residues. For the CDR3, the DNA is TGCAGTGCGTGGCCGGGACAGAGGAACTCTGGCTACACCTTC. The encoded protein is CSAWPGQRNSGYTF.

This clonotype was detected ten times or more. V is TRBV10-1 and J is TRBJ2-1, with 8 bases matching TRBD1. CDR1 WNHNN and CDR2 SYGVQD come from the germline V gene (reference sequence). The CDR3 spans 14 residues. Germline trimming cut 2 bases from V and 8 bases from J; bases unmatched to any gene: 5. CDR3 sequence (DNA): TGCGCCAGCAGTGAGGGTGACAGGGGATATGAGCAGTTCTTC. It encodes CASSEGDRGYEQFF.

CDR3 loop: CASSFYGTSAYNEQFF. CDR3 sequence (DNA): TGTGCCAGCAGTTTTTATGGGACCTCAGCTTACAATGAGCAGTTCTTC. The chain carries TRBV12-3 or TRBV12-4 and TRBJ2-1, with D possibly called TRBD1 or TRBD2 (5 bases each). Trimming cost V 3 bases and J 4 bases, with 16 bases left between them. CDR3 length: 16 residues.

The genes are TRBV10-3 and TRBJ2-7, with D possibly TRBD1 on 6 matching bases. The germline gives CDR1 ENHRY, CDR2 SYGVKD. The CDR3 runs to 16 residues. Trimming shortened V by 3 bases and J by 0 bases, and 15 bases separated the two germline ends. The DNA for the CDR3 is TGTGCCATCAGTGAAGTGTTGGGACACAGCTCCTACGAGCAGTACTTC. Amino acid sequence: CAISEVLGHSSYEQYF.

This clonotype turned up a few times. V and J are TRBV6-1 and TRBJ1-5, with D possibly TRBD1 on 6 matching bases. Germline assignment: CDR1 MNHNS and CDR2 SASEGT. The CDR3 spans 13 residues. The ends were cut back, 9 bases at V and 3 bases at J, with 12 bases in the middle. The CDR3, as DNA: TGTGCCAGTGGACAGTCTATCAATCAGCCCCAGCATTTT. The encoded protein is CASGQSINQPQHF.

The chain carries TRBV3-1 and TRBJ1-6; D is perhaps TRBD1 (6 bases). With 6 bases removed from V and 9 bases from J, the gap between germline ends came to 15 bases. CDR1 and CDR2 (germline): LGHDT, YNNKEL (reference sequence). The CDR3 spans 14 residues. The CDR3: CASSRQDRGSPLHF. The CDR3 nucleotides read TGTGCCAGCAGTCGACAGGATCGGGGTTCACCCCTCCACTTT. The full variable domain, its missing parts supplied by reference TRBV3-1 and TRBJ1-6, is DTAVSQTPKYLVTQMGNDKSIKCEQNLGHDTMYWYKQDSKKFLKIMFSYNNKELIINETVPNRFSPKSPDKAHLNLHINSLELGDSAVYFCASSRQDRGSPLHFGNGTRLTVT.

This sequence joins TRBV12-3 or TRBV12-4 and TRBJ1-2; D is uncertain. The V end was cut by 2 bases, the J end by 5 bases, with 12 bases between. CDR3 length equals 14 residues. In DNA form, the CDR3 reads TGTGCCAGCAGTTTAAACCCTGAGACATATGGCTACACCTTC. It specifies CASSLNPETYGYTF.